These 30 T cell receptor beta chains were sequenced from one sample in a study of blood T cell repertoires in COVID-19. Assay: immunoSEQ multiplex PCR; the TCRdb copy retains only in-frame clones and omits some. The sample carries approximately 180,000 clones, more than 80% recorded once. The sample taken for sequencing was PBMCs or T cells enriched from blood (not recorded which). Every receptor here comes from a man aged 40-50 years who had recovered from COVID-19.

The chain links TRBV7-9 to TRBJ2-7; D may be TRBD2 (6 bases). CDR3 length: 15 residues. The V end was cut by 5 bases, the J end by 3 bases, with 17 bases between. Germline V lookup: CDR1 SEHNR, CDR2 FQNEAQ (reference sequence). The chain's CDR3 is CASSSRDSLSYEQYF. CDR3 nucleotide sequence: TGTGCCAGCAGCAGCCGGGACTCCCTCAGCTACGAGCAGTACTTC.

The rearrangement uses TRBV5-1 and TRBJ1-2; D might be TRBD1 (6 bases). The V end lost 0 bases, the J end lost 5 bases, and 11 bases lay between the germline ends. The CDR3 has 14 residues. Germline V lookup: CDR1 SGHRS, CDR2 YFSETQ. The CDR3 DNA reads TGCGCCAGCAGCTTGGAAACAGGGCAGTATGGCTACACCTTC. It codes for CASSLETGQYGYTF.

Written as DNA, the CDR3 is TGTGCCAGCAGTTCTCCGGGACAGGGGGGATACGTTGAAGCTTTCTTT. Translation: CASSSPGQGGYVEAFF. J is TRBJ1-1 and V is TRBV28; 11 bases fit TRBD1. This CDR3 region has 16 residues. V lost 4 bases to trimming and J lost 7 bases; unmatched junction nucleotides: 11. The germline V gene has CDR1 MDHEN and CDR2 SYDVKM.

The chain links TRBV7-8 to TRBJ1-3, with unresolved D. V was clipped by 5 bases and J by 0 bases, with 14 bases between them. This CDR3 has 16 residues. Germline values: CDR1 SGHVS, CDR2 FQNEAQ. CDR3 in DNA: TGTGCCAGCAGCCTGTGGGCTACTTACTCTGGAAACACCATATATTTT. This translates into CASSLWATYSGNTIYF.

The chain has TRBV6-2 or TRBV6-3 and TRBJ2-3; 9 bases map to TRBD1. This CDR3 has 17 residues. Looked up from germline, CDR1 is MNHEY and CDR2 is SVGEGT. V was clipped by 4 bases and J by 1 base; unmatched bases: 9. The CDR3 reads CASSSQGTGRGTDTQYF. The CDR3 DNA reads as TGTGCCAGCAGTTCCCAGGGGACAGGGCGCGGCACAGATACGCAGTATTTT.

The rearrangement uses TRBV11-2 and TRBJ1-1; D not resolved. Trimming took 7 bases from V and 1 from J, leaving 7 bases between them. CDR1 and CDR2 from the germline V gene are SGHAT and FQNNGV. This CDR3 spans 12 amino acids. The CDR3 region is CASTGRNTEAFF. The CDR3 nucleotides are TGTGCCAGCACCGGTAGGAACACTGAAGCTTTCTTT.

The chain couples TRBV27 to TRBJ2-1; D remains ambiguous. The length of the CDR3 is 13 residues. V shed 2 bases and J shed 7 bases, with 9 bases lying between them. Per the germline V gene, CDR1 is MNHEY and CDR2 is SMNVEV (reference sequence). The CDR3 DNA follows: TGTGCCAGCAGTTTAAGTCTGAGAAATGAGCAGTTCTTC. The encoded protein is CASSLSLRNEQFF.

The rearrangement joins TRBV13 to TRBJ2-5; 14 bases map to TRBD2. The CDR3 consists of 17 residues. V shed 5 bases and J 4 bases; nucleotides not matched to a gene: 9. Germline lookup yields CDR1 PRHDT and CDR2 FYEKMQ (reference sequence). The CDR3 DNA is TGTGCCAGCAGCCCGACCGGGACTAGCGGGAGTAGAGAGACCCAGTACTTC. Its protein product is CASSPTGTSGSRETQYF.

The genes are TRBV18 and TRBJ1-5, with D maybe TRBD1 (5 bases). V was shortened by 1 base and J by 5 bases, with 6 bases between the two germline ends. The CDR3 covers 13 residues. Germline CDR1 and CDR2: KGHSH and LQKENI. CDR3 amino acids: CASSPLRDQPQHF. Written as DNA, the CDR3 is TGTGCCAGCTCACCACTCAGGGATCAGCCCCAGCATTTT.

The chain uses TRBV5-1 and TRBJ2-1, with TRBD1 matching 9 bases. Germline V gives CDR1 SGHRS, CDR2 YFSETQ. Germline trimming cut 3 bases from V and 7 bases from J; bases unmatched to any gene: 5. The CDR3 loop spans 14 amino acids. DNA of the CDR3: TGCGCCAGCAGCTGGGACAGGGTTGATAATGAGCAGTTCTTC. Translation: CASSWDRVDNEQFF.

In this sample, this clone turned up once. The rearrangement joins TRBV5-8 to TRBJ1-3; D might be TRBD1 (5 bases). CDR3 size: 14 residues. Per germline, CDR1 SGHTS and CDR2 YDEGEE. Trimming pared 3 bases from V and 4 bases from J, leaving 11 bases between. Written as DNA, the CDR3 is TGTGCCAGCAGCTCCAGGGCCGCCGGAAACACCATATATTTT. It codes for CASSSRAAGNTIYF. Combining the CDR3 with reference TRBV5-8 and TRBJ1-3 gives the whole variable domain EAGVTQSPTHLIKTRGQQATLRCSPISGHTSVYWYQQALGLGLQFLLWYDEGEERNRGNFPPRFSGRQFPNYSSELNVNALELEDSALYLCASSSRAAGNTIYFGEGSWLTVV.

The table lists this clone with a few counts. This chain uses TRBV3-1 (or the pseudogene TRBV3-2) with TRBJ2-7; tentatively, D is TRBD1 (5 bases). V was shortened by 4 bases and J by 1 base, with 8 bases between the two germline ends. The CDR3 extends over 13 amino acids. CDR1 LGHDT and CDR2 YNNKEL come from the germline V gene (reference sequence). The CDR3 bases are TGTGCCAGCAGCCCAGGGCGGTCCTACGAGCAGTACTTC. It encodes CASSPGRSYEQYF.

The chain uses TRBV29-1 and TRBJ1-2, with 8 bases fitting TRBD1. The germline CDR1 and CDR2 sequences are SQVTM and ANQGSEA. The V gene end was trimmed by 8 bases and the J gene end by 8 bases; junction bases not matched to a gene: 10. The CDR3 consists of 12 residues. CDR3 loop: CSPLQGARGYTF. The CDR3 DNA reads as TGCAGCCCCCTCCAGGGGGCGCGAGGCTACACCTTC.

The CDR3 coding sequence is TGCGCCAGCAGTGGAGAGGTCGGGTACGGGGGGGCCTACAATGAGCAGTTCTTC. It yields the protein CASSGEVGYGGAYNEQFF. The chain links TRBV10-1 to TRBJ2-1, with 8 positions matching TRBD2. Germline assignment: CDR1 WNHNN and CDR2 SYGVQD (reference sequence). The CDR3 totals 18 residues. With 4 bases clipped from V and 2 bases from J, the junction kept 13 bases outside the gene matches.

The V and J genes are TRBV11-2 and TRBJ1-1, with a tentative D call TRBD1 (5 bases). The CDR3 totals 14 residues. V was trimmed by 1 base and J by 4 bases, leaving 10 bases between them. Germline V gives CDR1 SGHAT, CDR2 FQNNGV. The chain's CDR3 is CASSLGGVSTEAFF. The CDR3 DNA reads TGTGCCAGCAGCTTAGGGGGCGTGAGCACTGAAGCTTTCTTT.

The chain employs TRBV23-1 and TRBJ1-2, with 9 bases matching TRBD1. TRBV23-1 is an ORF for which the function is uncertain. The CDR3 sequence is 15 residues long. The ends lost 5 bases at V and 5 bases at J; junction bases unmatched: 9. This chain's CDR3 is CASSVRDREYYGYTF. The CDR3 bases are TGCGCCAGCAGTGTTCGGGACAGGGAATATTATGGCTACACCTTC.

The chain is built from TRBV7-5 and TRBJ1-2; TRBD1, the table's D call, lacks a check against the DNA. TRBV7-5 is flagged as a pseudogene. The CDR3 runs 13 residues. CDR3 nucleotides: TGTGCCAGAAGCTTAGGACAGTTCTATGGCTACACCTTC. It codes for CARSLGQFYGYTF.

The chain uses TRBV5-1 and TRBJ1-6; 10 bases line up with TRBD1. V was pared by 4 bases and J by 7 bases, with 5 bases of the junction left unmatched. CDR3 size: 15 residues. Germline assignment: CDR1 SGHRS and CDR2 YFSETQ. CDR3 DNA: TGCGCCAGCAGCAGGGACAGGGGCGACAATTCACCCCTCCACTTT. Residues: CASSRDRGDNSPLHF.

The DNA for the CDR3 is TGTGCCAGCAGCGGATTGCAGGGGAACACCGGGGAGCTGTTTTTT. It translates to CASSGLQGNTGELFF. V and J are TRBV9 and TRBJ2-2; tentatively, D is TRBD1 (5 bases). Germline V CDR1 and CDR2: SGDLS, YYNGEE. V dropped 3 bases and J dropped 1 base, with 10 bases sitting between them. The CDR3 has 15 residues.

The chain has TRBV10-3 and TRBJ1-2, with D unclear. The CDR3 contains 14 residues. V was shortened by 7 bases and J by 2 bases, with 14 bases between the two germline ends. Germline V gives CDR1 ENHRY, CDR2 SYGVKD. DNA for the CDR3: TGTGCCATCAAGGCTACAGCCCAAAACTATGGCTACACCTTC. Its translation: CAIKATAQNYGYTF.

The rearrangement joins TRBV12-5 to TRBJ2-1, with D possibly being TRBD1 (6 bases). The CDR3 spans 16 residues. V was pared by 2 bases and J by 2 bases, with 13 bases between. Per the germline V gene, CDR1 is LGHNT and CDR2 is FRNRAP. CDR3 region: CASGLPGENAYNEQFF. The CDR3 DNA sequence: TGTGCTAGTGGTTTGCCAGGGGAAAATGCCTACAATGAGCAGTTCTTC.

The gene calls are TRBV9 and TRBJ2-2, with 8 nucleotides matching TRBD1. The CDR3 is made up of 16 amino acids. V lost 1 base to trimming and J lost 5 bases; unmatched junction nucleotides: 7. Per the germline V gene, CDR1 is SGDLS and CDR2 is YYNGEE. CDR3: CASSVQGTGGTGELFF. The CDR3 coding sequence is TGTGCCAGCAGCGTACAGGGGACAGGTGGAACCGGGGAGCTGTTTTTT.

CDR3 sequence (DNA): TGCAGCGTTGAAAGTTTGGGGGGGGAAAGCTATGGCTACACCTTC. Translation gives CSVESLGGESYGYTF. The V gene is TRBV29-1, the J gene TRBJ1-2, with D possibly matching TRBD1 (5 bases). Trimming cost V 2 bases and J 4 bases, with 17 bases left between them. The CDR3 runs 15 residues. Per the germline V gene, CDR1 is SQVTM and CDR2 is ANQGSEA.

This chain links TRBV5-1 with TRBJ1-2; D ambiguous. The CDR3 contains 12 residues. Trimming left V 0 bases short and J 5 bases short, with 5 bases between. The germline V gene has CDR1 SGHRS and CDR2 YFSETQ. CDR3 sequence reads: CASSLEQYGYTF. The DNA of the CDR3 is TGCGCCAGCAGCTTGGAACAGTATGGCTACACCTTC.

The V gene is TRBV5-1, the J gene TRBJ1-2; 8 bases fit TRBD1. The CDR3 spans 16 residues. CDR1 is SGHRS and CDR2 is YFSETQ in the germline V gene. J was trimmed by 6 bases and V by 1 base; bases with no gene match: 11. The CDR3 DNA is TGCGCCAGCAGCTTGCGGACTCCCGACAGGGGTAATGGCTACACCTTC. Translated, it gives CASSLRTPDRGNGYTF.

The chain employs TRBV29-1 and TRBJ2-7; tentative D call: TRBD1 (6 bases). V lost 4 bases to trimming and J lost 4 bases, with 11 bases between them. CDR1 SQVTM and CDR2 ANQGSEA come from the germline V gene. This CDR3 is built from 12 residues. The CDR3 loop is CSVVKGVYEQYF. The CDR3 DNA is TGCAGCGTTGTGAAGGGGGTATACGAGCAGTACTTC.

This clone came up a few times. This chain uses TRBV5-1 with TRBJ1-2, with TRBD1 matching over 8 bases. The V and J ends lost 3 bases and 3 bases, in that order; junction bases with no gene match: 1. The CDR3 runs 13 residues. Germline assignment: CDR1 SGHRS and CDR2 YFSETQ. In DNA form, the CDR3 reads TGCGCCAGCAGCTCAGGGGGCGACTATGGCTACACCTTC. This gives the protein CASSSGGDYGYTF. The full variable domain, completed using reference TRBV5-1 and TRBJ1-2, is KAGVTQTPRYLIKTRGQQVTLSCSPISGHRSVSWYQQTPGQGLQFLFEYFSETQRNKGNFPGRFSGRQFSNSRSEMNVSTLELGDSALYLCASSSGGDYGYTFGSGTRLTVV.

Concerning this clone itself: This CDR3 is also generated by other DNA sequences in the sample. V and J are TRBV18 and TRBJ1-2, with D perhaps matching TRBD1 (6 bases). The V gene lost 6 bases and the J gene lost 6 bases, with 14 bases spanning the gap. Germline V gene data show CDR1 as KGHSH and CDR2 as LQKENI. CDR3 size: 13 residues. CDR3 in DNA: TGTGCCAGCTCCCAGGGGCAGGGCGATGGCTACACCTTC. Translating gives CASSQGQGDGYTF.

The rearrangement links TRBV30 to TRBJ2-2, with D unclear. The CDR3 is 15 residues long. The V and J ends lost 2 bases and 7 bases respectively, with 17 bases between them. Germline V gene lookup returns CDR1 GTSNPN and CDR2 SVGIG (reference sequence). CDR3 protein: CAWSNGPPGIGELFF. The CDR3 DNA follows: TGTGCCTGGAGTAATGGTCCGCCCGGTATCGGGGAGCTGTTTTTT.

The DNA of the CDR3 is TGCGCCAGCAGCTTGGTCGGTAGCGGGGAGACCCAGTACTTC. Protein: CASSLVGSGETQYF. The genes are TRBV5-1 and TRBJ2-5; 7 bases are a match to TRBD2. The length of the CDR3 is 14 residues. J lost 5 bases, V lost 0 bases, and 4 bases had no gene match. The germline gives CDR1 SGHRS, CDR2 YFSETQ.